The clone carrying this TCR beta chain has a handful of counts. What it recognizes is unknown. The data stem from a study of identical twins. Unmatched junction bases numbered 5, after V lost 1 base and J lost 3 bases. The germline V gene has CDR1 MNHNS and CDR2 SASEGT. The CDR3 totals 15 residues. A universal primer site was added by template switching, and unique molecular identifiers were carried by the cDNA. MiXCR, run by TCRdb on the 5' RACE reads, gives a single entry per CDR3 protein. The data contain some 630,000 distinct CDR3 sequences, about 7% of them singletons. Study-wide results and limits: Out-of-frame alpha sequences shared by twins showed excess low generation probability. The more abundant beta clonotypes in cord blood had fewer insertions, and memory repertoires did not show this. It was possible that invariant MAIT and iNKT cells partly confounded the zero-insertion analyses.

This same sample was also part of a study on yellow fever vaccine responses in identical twins.

The chain carries TRBV6-1 and TRBJ2-5; 7 bases match TRBD2. Source material: PBMCs. This TCR derives from a woman aged 18-29 years in good health. CDR3 bases: TGTGCCAGCAGTGAAGGATCTAGCGGTAAAGAGACCCAGTACTTC. It specifies CASSEGSSGKETQYF.